What follows describes a single T cell receptor (beta chain). The CDR3 is made up of 12 amino acids. The V end lost 3 bases, the J end lost 8 bases, and 9 bases lay between the germline ends. Germline V gives CDR1 SGDLS, CDR2 YYNGEE. This record belongs to a study of T-cell memory formation after mild COVID-19. Each CDR3 protein is one row after TCRdb ran MiXCR on the 5' RACE reads. The sample holds hundreds of thousands of distinct CDR3 sequences; 28% are singletons and the top ten take roughly 13%. The V and J genes are TRBV9 and TRBJ2-1; D unclear. Material: PBMCs or a T cell subset sorted from them (not recorded which). The sequence derives from an adult woman who had mild COVID-19 (a few samples of this study predate the infection). Cell type and time point are not known. CDR3 loop: CASSGPPHEQFF. In DNA form, the CDR3 reads TGTGCCAGCAGCGGCCCGCCCCATGAGCAGTTCTTC.